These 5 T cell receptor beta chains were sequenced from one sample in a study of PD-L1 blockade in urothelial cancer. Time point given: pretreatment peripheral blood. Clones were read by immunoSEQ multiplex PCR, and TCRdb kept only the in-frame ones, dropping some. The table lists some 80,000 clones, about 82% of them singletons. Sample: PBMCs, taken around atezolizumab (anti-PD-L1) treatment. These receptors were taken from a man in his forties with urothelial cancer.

The CDR3 coding sequence is TGCGCCAGCAGCTTGAAAGGGGCCCACAGGAATGAGCAGTTCTTC. Residues: CASSLKGAHRNEQFF. The chain joins TRBV5-1 to TRBJ2-1; D possibly corresponds to TRBD1 (5 bases). The ends were cut back, 1 base at V and 7 bases at J, with 15 bases in the middle. Germline assignment: CDR1 SGHRS and CDR2 YFSETQ. The CDR3 loop spans 15 amino acids.

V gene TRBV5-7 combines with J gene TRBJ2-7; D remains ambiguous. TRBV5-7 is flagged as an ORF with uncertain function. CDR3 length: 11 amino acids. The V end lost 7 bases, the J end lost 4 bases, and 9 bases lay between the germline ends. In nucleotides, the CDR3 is TGTGCCAGCGGCGACATATACGAGCAGTACTTC. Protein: CASGDIYEQYF.

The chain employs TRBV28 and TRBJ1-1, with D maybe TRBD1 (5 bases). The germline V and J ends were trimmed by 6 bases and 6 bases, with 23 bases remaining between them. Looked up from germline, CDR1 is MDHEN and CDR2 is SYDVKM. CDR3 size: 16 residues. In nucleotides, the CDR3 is TGTGCCAGCAGCCCTACAGGTTTCTCGGCCGTCTCTGAAGCTTTCTTT. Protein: CASSPTGFSAVSEAFF.

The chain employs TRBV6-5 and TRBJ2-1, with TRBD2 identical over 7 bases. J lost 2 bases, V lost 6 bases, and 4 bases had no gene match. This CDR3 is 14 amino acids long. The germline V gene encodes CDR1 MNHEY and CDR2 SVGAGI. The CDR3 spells CASRTGTTYNEQFF. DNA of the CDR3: TGTGCCAGCAGAACCGGGACTACCTACAATGAGCAGTTCTTC.

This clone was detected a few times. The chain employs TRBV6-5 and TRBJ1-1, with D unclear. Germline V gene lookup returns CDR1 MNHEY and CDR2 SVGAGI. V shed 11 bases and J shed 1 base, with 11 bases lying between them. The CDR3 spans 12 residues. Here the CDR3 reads CAAGVGNTEAFF. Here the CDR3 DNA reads TGTGCCGCCGGGGTCGGGAACACTGAAGCTTTCTTT.